These 19 T cell receptor beta chains share one sample of origin, sequenced in a study of Ad26.COV2.S vaccination and SARS-CoV-2 variants. The table came from immunoSEQ multiplex PCR; TCRdb's copy has only in-frame clones and leaves some out. The sample gives about 380,000 clones, 83% of which show up once; around 7.3% is in the top ten. The treatment denotes: approximately 18 received Ad26.COV2.S at low or high dose, single or two shots; five or six received placebo; per-sample allocation not given. It was on day 63 after the first vaccine or placebo injection that samples were taken. This specimen consisted of peripheral blood, obtained in a trial of Ad26.COV2.S vaccine versus placebo. These receptors originate from a person between 18 and 59 years old who received the Ad26.COV2.S COVID-19 vaccine or a placebo.

With respect to this clone: The sample has other DNA sequences that encode this CDR3 too. V is TRBV5-1 and J is TRBJ2-7, with 9 bases identical to TRBD2. V was clipped by 0 bases and J by 2 bases; unmatched bases: 3. The CDR3 has 15 amino acids. CDR1 and CDR2 from the germline V gene are SGHRS and YFSETQ. The CDR3 loop is CASSLGTSATYEQYF. DNA of the CDR3: TGCGCCAGCAGCTTGGGGACTAGCGCAACCTACGAGCAGTACTTC.

The gene calls are TRBV2 and TRBJ1-2; D ambiguous. The V end was cut by 0 bases, the J end by 4 bases, with 12 bases between. The length of the CDR3 is 15 residues. Looked up from germline, CDR1 is SNHLY and CDR2 is FYNNEI. In DNA form, the CDR3 reads TGTGCCAGCAGTGAAGCTGGACGGTCTCCCTATGGCTACACCTTC. This sequence encodes CASSEAGRSPYGYTF.

The chain combines TRBV24-1 with TRBJ2-3, with TRBD2 identical over 11 bases. The CDR3 totals 17 residues. Germline V gene data show CDR1 as KGHDR and CDR2 as SFDVKD. After removal of 2 bases from V and 6 bases from J, the junction contained 9 bases not matched to a gene. The CDR3 protein is CATSDSKVAGGPDTQYF. CDR3 in DNA: TGTGCCACCAGTGATTCCAAGGTAGCGGGGGGGCCGGATACGCAGTATTTT.

The CDR3 region is CASSDPRASGRDETQYF. Here the CDR3 DNA reads TGTGCCAGCAGTGACCCCCGTGCTAGCGGGAGGGACGAGACCCAGTACTTC. The chain recombines TRBV2 with TRBJ2-5, with 12 bases lining up with TRBD2. From germline, CDR1 is SNHLY and CDR2 FYNNEI. Trimming cost V 3 bases and J 5 bases; bases outside gene matches: 10. This CDR3 spans 17 amino acids. Full variable domain (outside the CDR3, taken from reference TRBV2 and TRBJ2-5): EPEVTQTPSHQVTQMGQEVILRCVPISNHLYFYWYRQILGQKVEFLVSFYNNEISEKSEIFDDQFSVERPDGSNFTLKIRSTKLEDSAMYFCASSDPRASGRDETQYFGPGTRLLVL.

This clone was detected only once. The V and J genes are TRBV5-7 and TRBJ1-1; D gene uncertain. TRBV5-7 is an ORF, with its function uncertain. The CDR3 covers 17 residues. V gave up 4 bases and J gave up 5 bases, with 24 bases separating them. CDR3 sequence reads: CASSHHPKSGFWTEAFF. The CDR3 DNA reads TGTGCCAGCAGCCATCATCCCAAATCGGGTTTTTGGACTGAAGCTTTCTTT.

This clone was observed a single time. This chain connects TRBV29-1 to TRBJ1-1; D call uncertain. The germline gives CDR1 SQVTM, CDR2 ANQGSEA. V was clipped by 6 bases and J by 4 bases, with 15 bases between them. The CDR3 sequence is 13 residues long. This chain's CDR3 is CSVSRRLSTEAFF. The CDR3 DNA reads TGCAGCGTAAGCCGTCGGTTGAGCACTGAAGCTTTCTTT.

The rearrangement joins TRBV18 to TRBJ2-1, with 10 bases matching TRBD2. Losses at the gene ends were 1 base for V and 8 bases for J; bases not matched to a gene: 2. The CDR3 spans 14 residues. The germline V gene has CDR1 KGHSH and CDR2 LQKENI. The CDR3 nucleotides read TGTGCCAGCTCACCACGGGGGACTAGCGATGAGCAGTTCTTC. The encoded protein is CASSPRGTSDEQFF.

This rearrangement joins TRBV24-1 to TRBJ2-3; D is unclear. CDR3 length: 16 residues. Germline-derived CDR1 and CDR2 are KGHDR and SFDVKD. Deletions cut 3 bases from V and 0 bases from J, with 12 bases between. The CDR3 protein is CATSDRGRTSTDTQYF. The CDR3 coding sequence is TGTGCCACCAGTGATCGCGGAAGAACTAGCACAGATACGCAGTATTTT.

The rearrangement links TRBV5-6 to TRBJ2-6, with D tentatively TRBD1 (6 bases). This CDR3 region has 15 residues. V dropped 2 bases and J dropped 1 base, with 7 bases sitting between them. In germline, CDR1 is SGHDT, CDR2 YYEEEE. Written as DNA, the CDR3 is TGTGCCAGCAGCTTAGACAGGTCTGGGGCCAACGTCCTGACTTTC. Amino acid sequence: CASSLDRSGANVLTF. The full variable domain, rest sourced from reference TRBV5-6 and TRBJ2-6, is DAGVTQSPTHLIKTRGQQVTLRCSPKSGHDTVSWYQQALGQGPQFIFQYYEEEERQRGNFPDRFSGHQFPNYSSELNVNALLLGDSALYLCASSLDRSGANVLTFGAGSRLTVL.

The chain joins TRBV6-2 or TRBV6-3 to TRBJ1-2; no reliable D call. The V end was cut by 5 bases, the J end by 8 bases, with 15 bases between. This CDR3 has 13 residues. The germline CDR1 and CDR2 sequences are MNHEY and SVGEGT. The CDR3 region is CASSPGLGGGYTF. The CDR3 DNA sequence: TGTGCCAGCAGTCCCGGCCTCGGAGGGGGCTACACCTTC.

This chain connects TRBV5-4 to TRBJ2-5; TRBD1 might be the D (5 bases). The CDR3 consists of 14 residues. Germline V gene data show CDR1 as SGHNT and CDR2 as YYREEE (reference sequence). V lost 0 bases and J lost 4, with 10 bases in between. CDR3 nucleotides: TGTGCCAGCAGCTTGGGACAGAAGCCAGAGACCCAGTACTTC. This encodes CASSLGQKPETQYF.

V and J are TRBV13 and TRBJ2-5; tentative D call: TRBD2 (6 bases). Trimming removed 4 bases from V and 4 bases from J, with 25 bases in between. The V gene's germline CDR1 is PRHDT and CDR2 FYEKMQ (reference sequence). This CDR3 region has 18 residues. CDR3 sequence (DNA): TGTGCCAGCAGCTCCTTTCGGTTTCGGGGAGGTACCCCAGAGACCCAGTACTTC. It is translated as CASSSFRFRGGTPETQYF. The full variable domain, completed using reference TRBV13 and TRBJ2-5, is AAGVIQSPRHLIKEKRETATLKCYPIPRHDTVYWYQQGPGQDPQFLISFYEKMQSDKGSIPDRFSAQQFSDYHSELNMSSLELGDSALYFCASSSFRFRGGTPETQYFGPGTRLLVL.

The chain links TRBV5-6 to TRBJ2-1; D is possibly TRBD2 (5 bases). Germline CDR1 reads SGHDT; CDR2 reads YYEEEE. This CDR3 has 13 amino acids. The V end lost 4 bases, the J end lost 7 bases, and 12 bases lay between the germline ends. The CDR3, as DNA: TGTGCCAGCAGCACCCCAACGGGGAATGAGCAGTTCTTC. Translating it yields CASSTPTGNEQFF.

The chain joins TRBV20-1 to TRBJ1-1; tentative D call: TRBD1 (5 bases). Germline V gene lookup returns CDR1 DFQATT and CDR2 SNEGSKA (reference sequence). The V end lost 6 bases, the J end lost 8 bases, and 13 bases lay between the germline ends. This CDR3 has 11 residues. Here the CDR3 reads CSAGRGSEAFF. DNA of the CDR3: TGCAGTGCCGGAAGGGGCAGCGAAGCTTTCTTT.

The chain uses TRBV6-5 and TRBJ1-3; TRBD1 agrees at 8 bases. The germline V gene encodes CDR1 MNHEY and CDR2 SVGAGI. V shed 6 bases, J shed 6 bases, and the junction held 7 bases outside the gene matches. The CDR3 length is 14 residues. This CDR3 is CASSRTGGKNTIYF. The CDR3 DNA sequence: TGTGCCAGCAGCCGTACAGGGGGAAAAAACACCATATATTTT.

V usage is TRBV7-3 and J usage is TRBJ2-5; perhaps D is TRBD1 or TRBD2 (5 bases each). Trimming took 0 bases from V and 7 from J, leaving 15 bases between them. Germline V gives CDR1 SGHTA, CDR2 FQGTGA. The CDR3 length is 15 residues. CDR3 sequence: CASSLTPVGGATQYF. CDR3 DNA sequence: TGTGCCAGCAGCTTAACGCCGGTTGGGGGTGCGACCCAGTACTTC.

The gene calls are TRBV20-1 and TRBJ1-5, with 7 positions matching TRBD1. The CDR3 length is 14 residues. Trimming took 3 bases from V and 7 from J; bases not matched to a gene: 9. CDR1 is DFQATT, CDR2 SNEGSKA, per germline (reference sequence). CDR3: CSASKGNRGQPQHF. CDR3 in DNA: TGCAGTGCTAGTAAAGGGAACAGGGGACAGCCCCAGCATTTT.

The chain recombines TRBV29-1 with TRBJ1-1; a possible D gene is TRBD1 (6 bases). V dropped 5 bases and J dropped 11 bases, with 18 bases sitting between them. CDR1 and CDR2 from the germline V gene are SQVTM and ANQGSEA. This CDR3 has 12 amino acids. For the CDR3, the DNA is TGCAGCGTTTTAACGAATAGGGGGTGGGCTTTCTTT. Encoded protein: CSVLTNRGWAFF.

V gene TRBV6-5 combines with J gene TRBJ1-2; possible D gene TRBD1, 6 bases. Germline values: CDR1 MNHEY, CDR2 SVGAGI. V shed 6 bases and J shed 4 bases, with 15 bases lying between them. This CDR3 contains 14 residues. The CDR3 protein is CASSRTGMSYGYTF. In nucleotides, the CDR3 is TGTGCCAGCAGCCGTACAGGGATGAGCTATGGCTACACCTTC.